Following are 16 T cell receptor beta chains from one sample sequenced in a study of HIV-infected patients and healthy controls. No cell fractionation was done, so the repertoire covers all unsorted peripheral blood T cells. 450 to 600 ng RNA was reverse transcribed with alpha and beta constant-region primers. Alpha and beta chain libraries were made separately by chain-specific third strand synthesis with multiplexing indices. TCRdb re-derived calls from the 5' RACE reads in MiXCR, one entry per CDR3 protein. The repertoire consists of 10,000 or so distinct CDR3 sequences, with about 5.2% occurring once and the leading ten covering 13% to 15%. This specimen was blood, taken before antiretroviral therapy. These receptors all come from an adult with HIV infection.

This clonotype was seen repeatedly, ten times or more. This chain links TRBV5-1 with TRBJ1-4, with D unresolved. There are 15 residues in the CDR3. Per the germline V gene, CDR1 is SGHRS and CDR2 is YFSETQ. Trimming left V 3 bases short and J 0 bases short, with 9 bases between. Here the CDR3 DNA reads TGCGCCAGCAGCTGGACGATGGCAACTAATGAAAAACTGTTTTTT. Translating gives CASSWTMATNEKLFF.

The V gene is TRBV30, the J gene TRBJ1-6; D perhaps matches TRBD1 (5 bases). Germline V CDR1 and CDR2: GTSNPN, SVGIG (reference sequence). The ends were cut back, 1 base at V and 7 bases at J, with 8 bases in the middle. This CDR3 contains 13 residues. The DNA of the CDR3 is TGTGCCTGGAGTGACGGGGGGAATTCACCCCTCCACTTT. Its translation is CAWSDGGNSPLHF.

This clonotype was observed at least ten times. CDR3 region: CSALRGEEQETQYF. In nucleotides, the CDR3 is TGCAGTGCCCTCAGGGGGGAAGAACAAGAGACCCAGTACTTC. The V and J genes are TRBV20-1 and TRBJ2-5, with a tentative D call TRBD1 (7 bases). The CDR3 has 14 amino acids. Trimming pared 6 bases from V and 2 bases from J, leaving 16 bases between. Germline lookup yields CDR1 DFQATT and CDR2 SNEGSKA (reference sequence).

This clonotype was seen a handful of times. J is TRBJ1-2 and V is TRBV7-2; TRBD1 might be the D (5 bases). In germline, CDR1 is SGHTA, CDR2 FQGNSA. The length of the CDR3 is 15 residues. Trimming shortened V by 0 bases and J by 3 bases, and 11 bases separated the two germline ends. CDR3 sequence (DNA): TGTGCCAGCAGCTTAGCGCATGGAGGGGACTATGGCTACACCTTC. Amino acids: CASSLAHGGDYGYTF.

The chain employs TRBV6-5 and TRBJ1-1, with D uncertain. Looked up from germline, CDR1 is MNHEY and CDR2 is SVGAGI. The CDR3 is made up of 15 amino acids. Trimming removed 2 bases from V and 3 bases from J, with 13 bases in between. CDR3 region: CASSYKDGLYTEAFF. The CDR3 DNA reads as TGTGCCAGCAGTTACAAGGACGGATTGTACACTGAAGCTTTCTTT.

This clonotype is medium-sized (0.01 to 0.1%) in the sample. This CDR3 reads CASSPRQASTDTQYF. In nucleotides, the CDR3 is TGTGCCAGCAGCCCTCGACAGGCTAGCACAGATACGCAGTATTTT. The V and J genes are TRBV7-9 and TRBJ2-3; TRBD1 might be the D (6 bases). CDR3 length: 15 amino acids. Trimming pared 5 bases from V and 0 bases from J, leaving 12 bases between. Germline V lookup: CDR1 SEHNR, CDR2 FQNEAQ (reference sequence). Combining the CDR3 with reference TRBV7-9 and TRBJ2-3 gives the whole variable domain DTGVSQNPRHKITKRGQNVTFRCDPISEHNRLYWYRQTLGQGPEFLTYFQNEAQLEKSRLLSDRFSAERPKGSFSTLEIQRTEQGDSAMYLCASSPRQASTDTQYFGPGTRLTVL.

This clonotype was seen at least ten times. The V call is TRBV5-4, the J call TRBJ2-7; D call uncertain. Germline V lookup: CDR1 SGHNT, CDR2 YYREEE (reference sequence). Trimming took 4 bases from V and 2 from J, leaving 10 bases between them. The length of the CDR3 is 13 residues. CDR3 DNA sequence: TGTGCCAGCAGCGGGAACGGCCCCTACGAGCAGTACTTC. As protein: CASSGNGPYEQYF.

The chain is built from TRBV6-1 and TRBJ2-1; TRBD2 is a possible D gene (6 bases). CDR1 and CDR2 (germline): MNHNS, SASEGT. The germline V and J ends were trimmed by 6 bases and 10 bases, with 22 bases remaining between them. This CDR3 contains 15 residues. The CDR3 region has the DNA TGTGCCAGCAGCGGGGACCCGAGCGGGCTTCGGGAGCAGTTCTTC. Protein: CASSGDPSGLREQFF.

This clonotype was detected ten times or more. The chain joins TRBV12-3 or TRBV12-4 to TRBJ2-1; D might be TRBD1 or TRBD2, each matching 5 bases. Trimming cost V 6 bases and J 10 bases, with 16 bases left between them. The CDR3 loop spans 13 amino acids. The CDR3 DNA is TGTGCCAGCAGCCGACCCACGGGACCCGAGCAGTTCTTC. Translated, it gives CASSRPTGPEQFF.

This clonotype showed up many times. The gene calls are TRBV29-1 and TRBJ2-7; TRBD2 is a possible D gene (5 bases). CDR3 length equals 12 residues. CDR1 SQVTM and CDR2 ANQGSEA come from the germline V gene. Trimming took off 8 bases at V and 6 bases at J, with 17 bases between the two ends. The CDR3, as DNA: TGCAGCCCCAGCGGACTCCGGGGCGAGCAGTACTTC. As protein: CSPSGLRGEQYF.

This clonotype was observed at least ten times. This chain uses TRBV20-1 with TRBJ2-7; possibly TRBD1 for D (5 bases). The V end lost 2 bases, the J end lost 0 bases, and 17 bases lay between the germline ends. Germline loops: CDR1 DFQATT, CDR2 SNEGSKA (reference sequence). The CDR3 covers 16 residues. The CDR3 region has the DNA TGCAGTGCTAGACCTCAGGGCCTTAGGAGCTCCTACGAGCAGTACTTC. Translating gives CSARPQGLRSSYEQYF.

This clonotype is categorized as medium-sized. The V gene is TRBV2, the J gene TRBJ2-7, with 7 bases aligning to TRBD2. The J segment lost 4 bases and the V segment lost 8 bases, leaving 11 bases of the junction unmatched. The CDR3 is 14 amino acids. Per the germline V gene, CDR1 is SNHLY and CDR2 is FYNNEI. The CDR3 region is CASGTPGLLYEQYF. The CDR3 DNA reads TGTGCCAGCGGCACACCGGGACTATTATACGAGCAGTACTTC.

This clonotype was counted ten times or more. V and J are TRBV12-3 or TRBV12-4 and TRBJ2-1; 15 nucleotides align to TRBD2. With 6 bases clipped from V and 1 base from J, the junction kept 4 bases outside the gene matches. The CDR3 is 17 residues long. The CDR3 sequence: CASRGTSGGLSYNEQFF. CDR3 sequence (DNA): TGTGCCAGCAGGGGGACTAGCGGGGGGTTATCCTACAATGAGCAGTTCTTC.

The chain carries TRBV5-6 and TRBJ1-2; no reliable D call. The ends were cut back, 4 bases at V and 0 bases at J, with 10 bases in the middle. Germline CDR1 and CDR2: SGHDT and YYEEEE. The CDR3 consists of 14 residues. This CDR3 is CASSPAGTNYGYTF. CDR3 nucleotides: TGTGCCAGCAGCCCGGCCGGGACTAACTATGGCTACACCTTC.

This clonotype showed up many times. The rearrangement joins TRBV12-3 or TRBV12-4 to TRBJ1-4; weak D call: TRBD1 (5 bases). V dropped 1 base and J dropped 6 bases, with 9 bases sitting between them. The CDR3 is 14 residues long. The CDR3 nucleotides are TGTGCCAGCAGTTTAGAGGGACGAGATGAAAAACTGTTTTTT. It translates to CASSLEGRDEKLFF.

At least ten counts were recorded for this clonotype. The genes are TRBV7-9 and TRBJ2-1; D is unclear. Germline CDR1 is SEHNR and CDR2 is FQNEAQ (reference sequence). Trimming shortened V by 1 base and J by 9 bases, and 4 bases separated the two germline ends. CDR3 size: 11 residues. CDR3 nucleotide sequence: TGTGCCAGCAGCTTAGGGGTTGAGCAGTTCTTC. Translation: CASSLGVEQFF.